The next 25 T cell receptor beta chains were all read from a single sample in a study of cytomegalovirus exposure and HLA in healthy donors. The PCR used 60 Vbeta and 13 Jbeta primers. Clones were sequenced by immunoSEQ multiplex PCR, and TCRdb holds only the in-frame ones, with some missing. The sample has 150,000 or so clones, 70% to 85% seen once; the top ten hold 2.1%. Input material: PBMCs. Source of these receptors: a man younger than 45 in good health and CMV-seronegative.

The CDR3 region is CASSEARQGGTEAFF. The CDR3 region has the DNA TGTGCCAGCAGTGAAGCGCGGCAGGGTGGCACTGAAGCTTTCTTT. The genes are TRBV6-1 and TRBJ1-1; a weak D match, TRBD1 (5 bases). Between the trimmed V and J ends, which lost 0 bases and 4 bases, there was a span of 12 bases. The CDR3 is made up of 15 amino acids. From germline, CDR1 is MNHNS and CDR2 SASEGT.

The V and J genes are TRBV7-9 and TRBJ2-7; possible D gene TRBD1, 5 bases. The V end lost 0 bases, the J end lost 0 bases, and 6 bases lay between the germline ends. Per the germline V gene, CDR1 is SEHNR and CDR2 is FQNEAQ (reference sequence). This CDR3 spans 14 amino acids. The CDR3 nucleotides read TGTGCCAGCAGCTTAGCGACAGTCTCCTACGAGCAGTACTTC. It specifies CASSLATVSYEQYF. The entire variable domain, with the rest obtained from reference TRBV7-9 and TRBJ2-7, is as follows: DTGVSQNPRHKITKRGQNVTFRCDPISEHNRLYWYRQTLGQGPEFLTYFQNEAQLEKSRLLSDRFSAERPKGSFSTLEIQRTEQGDSAMYLCASSLATVSYEQYFGPGTRLTVT.

The chain has TRBV28 and TRBJ2-7, with 9 nucleotides matching TRBD2. CDR3 length equals 15 residues. V trimming: 6 bases; J trimming: 0 bases; junction bases outside the gene matches: 6. Germline CDR1 and CDR2: MDHEN and SYDVKM. As DNA, the CDR3 is TGTGCCAGCAGCAGTAAGACTAGCGGCTCCTACGAGCAGTACTTC. Its protein is CASSSKTSGSYEQYF.

J is TRBJ1-3 and V is TRBV11-2; D possibly corresponds to TRBD1 (5 bases). Per germline, CDR1 SGHAT and CDR2 FQNNGV. V lost 2 bases, J lost 8 bases, and 16 bases lay in between. The CDR3 is 15 residues long. CDR3 region: CASSLQGGLVDTIYF. In DNA, the CDR3 is TGTGCCAGCAGCTTACAGGGTGGGTTGGTGGACACCATATATTTT.

The gene calls are TRBV7-8 and TRBJ1-4; TRBD1 agrees at 9 bases. Germline CDR1 reads SGHVS; CDR2 reads FQNEAQ. The trim removed 3 bases at V and 0 bases at J, leaving 5 bases unmatched. The CDR3 runs to 17 residues. The CDR3 DNA follows: TGTGCCAGCAGCTTGGGACAGGGCATTACAACTAATGAAAAACTGTTTTTT. It is translated as CASSLGQGITTNEKLFF.

The rearrangement joins TRBV5-8 to TRBJ2-7; D possibly corresponds to TRBD1 (5 bases). Germline CDR1 reads SGHTS; CDR2 reads YDEGEE. This CDR3 has 13 residues. Trimming pared 4 bases from V and 3 bases from J, leaving 11 bases between. The CDR3 nucleotides read TGTGCCAGCAGCAAAAACCAGGGCTACGAGCAGTACTTC. Translating it yields CASSKNQGYEQYF.

The V call is TRBV7-7, the J call TRBJ2-5; TRBD1 matches 9 bases. The CDR3 extends over 14 amino acids. Germline lookup yields CDR1 SSHAT and CDR2 FNYEAQ (reference sequence). The V gene end was trimmed by 1 base and the J gene end by 3 bases; junction bases not matched to a gene: 0. CDR3 DNA: TGTGCCAGCAGCTTAGGGACAGGGGAAGAGACCCAGTACTTC. Translating it yields CASSLGTGEETQYF.

In regard to this clone: Sequence at one end of the junction differs from germline and may be a read error. The chain employs TRBV5-1 and TRBJ1-2; 9 nucleotides align to TRBD1. The germline gives CDR1 SGHRS, CDR2 YFSETQ. The CDR3 contains 17 residues. The CDR3 region is CASRQAGQGPLNYGYPF. DNA for the CDR3: TGCGCCAGCAGACAGGCGGGACAGGGACCTCTTAACTATGGCTACCCCTTC.

The rearrangement joins TRBV29-1 to TRBJ1-3, with D unresolved. The CDR3 is 13 residues long. Per germline, CDR1 SQVTM and CDR2 ANQGSEA. V was pared by 3 bases and J by 2 bases, with 8 bases between. As DNA, the CDR3 is TGCAGCGTTGACGAGGGAACTGGAAACACCATATATTTT. Amino acid sequence: CSVDEGTGNTIYF.

This clone was counted a few times. The chain joins TRBV2 to TRBJ2-3; TRBD2 matches 14 bases. There are 18 residues in the CDR3. In germline, CDR1 is SNHLY, CDR2 FYNNEI. Trimming cost V 6 bases and J 3 bases; bases outside gene matches: 11. The DNA of the CDR3 is TGTGCCAGCAGCCCCCGGAGACTAGCGGGGGGGCCAACAGATACGCAGTATTTT. Translation: CASSPRRLAGGPTDTQYF.

The chain joins TRBV19 to TRBJ2-7; D unresolved. The CDR3 loop spans 13 amino acids. The V end lost 3 bases, the J end lost 5 bases, and 11 bases lay between the germline ends. The V gene's germline CDR1 is LNHDA and CDR2 SQIVND (reference sequence). The CDR3, as DNA: TGTGCCAGTAGTATTCTGCTCCGGGACGAGCAGTACTTC. Encoded protein: CASSILLRDEQYF.

The chain links TRBV19 to TRBJ2-7; maybe TRBD2 (6 bases). CDR3 size: 12 residues. V gave up 3 bases and J gave up 4 bases, with 7 bases separating them. From germline, CDR1 is LNHDA and CDR2 SQIVND (reference sequence). CDR3 sequence (DNA): TGTGCCAGTAGTATCGGGAGATACGAGCAGTACTTC. Translating gives CASSIGRYEQYF.

Here the CDR3 DNA reads TGTGCCAGCACCCGGGACAGGGGGTACAATGAGCAGTTCTTC. Protein product: CASTRDRGYNEQFF. This chain joins TRBV27 and TRBJ2-1; TRBD1 matches at 11 bases. Germline-derived CDR1 and CDR2 are MNHEY and SMNVEV (reference sequence). The V and J ends lost 7 bases and 4 bases, in that order; junction bases with no gene match: 3. The CDR3 covers 14 residues.

Within the sample, this clone is medium-sized. The rearrangement uses TRBV7-2 and TRBJ1-1, with D perhaps TRBD1 (5 bases). Trimming removed 6 bases from V and 11 bases from J, with 16 bases in between. The CDR3 totals 12 residues. Germline assignment: CDR1 SGHTA and CDR2 FQGNSA. The CDR3: CASSLMKGRAFF. CDR3 DNA sequence: TGTGCCAGCAGTTTGATGAAGGGGAGGGCTTTCTTT.

This clone came up a few times. The CDR3 nucleotides are TGCAGCGCCCTAGCCCCTGGGAACGAGCAGTACTTC. Protein product: CSALAPGNEQYF. This rearrangement joins TRBV29-1 to TRBJ2-7; D may be TRBD2 (5 bases). Germline CDR1 and CDR2: SQVTM and ANQGSEA. V dropped 7 bases and J dropped 5 bases, with 15 bases sitting between them. There are 12 residues in the CDR3.

The J gene is TRBJ2-3, the V gene TRBV6-5, with 7 bases lining up with TRBD2. V lost 2 bases to trimming and J lost 5 bases; unmatched junction nucleotides: 10. The CDR3 loop spans 16 amino acids. Germline V gene lookup returns CDR1 MNHEY and CDR2 SVGAGI. The CDR3 bases are TGTGCCAGCAGTTACAGTAGCGGGTCCCTGGGAGATACGCAGTATTTT. It translates to CASSYSSGSLGDTQYF.

This clone has a single count. V and J are TRBV7-7 and TRBJ1-3; no reliable D call. This CDR3 spans 18 amino acids. The V and J ends lost 1 base and 0 bases respectively, with 16 bases between them. CDR1 is SSHAT, CDR2 FNYEAQ, per germline (reference sequence). The CDR3 protein is CASSLGGPGSLSGNTIYF. CDR3 nucleotides: TGTGCCAGCAGCTTAGGTGGCCCAGGTTCACTCTCTGGAAACACCATATATTTT.

This clone was found once. The V gene is TRBV29-1, the J gene TRBJ2-7; 7 bases map to TRBD2. The junction had 5 bases not matched to a gene; V was cut back by 8 bases and J by 4 bases. The CDR3 spans 11 residues. Per the germline V gene, CDR1 is SQVTM and CDR2 is ANQGSEA. CDR3 DNA: TGCAGCTCTAGGGAGGGTTACGAGCAGTACTTC. Translating gives CSSREGYEQYF.

The J gene is TRBJ2-7, the V gene TRBV19; no definite D call. Trimming cost V 0 bases and J 2 bases, with 11 bases left between them. This CDR3 spans 15 amino acids. Germline V gives CDR1 LNHDA, CDR2 SQIVND (reference sequence). This CDR3 reads CASSIESHAPYEQYF. The CDR3 coding sequence is TGTGCCAGTAGTATAGAGTCACACGCACCCTACGAGCAGTACTTC. Combining the CDR3 with reference TRBV19 and TRBJ2-7 gives the whole variable domain DGGITQSPKYLFRKEGQNVTLSCEQNLNHDAMYWYRQDPGQGLRLIYYSQIVNDFQKGDIAEGYSVSREKKESFPLTVTSAQKNPTAFYLCASSIESHAPYEQYFGPGTRLTVT.

Points on this clone: The limits of the CDR3 on the DNA are not certain, so only TCRdb's listed CDR3 is given. The chain uses TRBV4-2 and TRBJ1-2. The CDR3 is 15 residues long, counting both termini. Germline V gene lookup returns CDR1 LGHNA and CDR2 YNFKEQ. The CDR3 spells CASSQVAVGSYGYPF.

The V call is TRBV6-5, the J call TRBJ2-7, with unresolved D. The V end lost 2 bases, the J end lost 2 bases, and 7 bases lay between the germline ends. CDR3 length equals 13 residues. From germline, CDR1 is MNHEY and CDR2 SVGAGI. As DNA, the CDR3 is TGTGCCAGCAGTTACGAGCAGGCCTACGAGCAGTACTTC. This codes for CASSYEQAYEQYF.

V and J are TRBV5-1 and TRBJ1-5; D unclear. The CDR3 sequence is 16 residues long. The V gene lost 0 bases and the J gene lost 3 bases, with 13 bases spanning the gap. Germline CDR1 and CDR2: SGHRS and YFSETQ. The CDR3 DNA is TGCGCCAGCAGCTTGGACGGGTCGTCAGTCAATCAGCCCCAGCATTTT. It yields the protein CASSLDGSSVNQPQHF.

The rearrangement joins TRBV11-2 to TRBJ2-5, with 11 bases identical to TRBD2. Germline values: CDR1 SGHAT, CDR2 FQNNGV. The trim removed 5 bases at V and 4 bases at J, leaving 9 bases unmatched. CDR3 length: 16 residues. This CDR3 reads CASSRGTSGVPETQYF. CDR3 DNA: TGTGCCAGCAGCAGGGGGACTAGCGGTGTCCCAGAGACCCAGTACTTC.

The chain has TRBV29-1 and TRBJ1-2; 7 bases fit TRBD1. After removal of 6 bases from V and 4 bases from J, the junction contained 11 bases not matched to a gene. Germline lookup yields CDR1 SQVTM and CDR2 ANQGSEA. The CDR3 is 14 residues long. In DNA, the CDR3 is TGCAGCGTCCCAAAGGGTAGGGACAGCTATGGCTACACCTTC. This gives the protein CSVPKGRDSYGYTF.

V is TRBV28 and J is TRBJ2-1; a weak D match, TRBD1 (5 bases). The CDR3 consists of 15 residues. From germline, CDR1 is MDHEN and CDR2 SYDVKM. V was trimmed by 5 bases and J by 6 bases, leaving 17 bases between them. CDR3 bases: TGTGCCAGCAGTAAAGGGGCGATTCAGGCCAATGAGCAGTTCTTC. This sequence encodes CASSKGAIQANEQFF.